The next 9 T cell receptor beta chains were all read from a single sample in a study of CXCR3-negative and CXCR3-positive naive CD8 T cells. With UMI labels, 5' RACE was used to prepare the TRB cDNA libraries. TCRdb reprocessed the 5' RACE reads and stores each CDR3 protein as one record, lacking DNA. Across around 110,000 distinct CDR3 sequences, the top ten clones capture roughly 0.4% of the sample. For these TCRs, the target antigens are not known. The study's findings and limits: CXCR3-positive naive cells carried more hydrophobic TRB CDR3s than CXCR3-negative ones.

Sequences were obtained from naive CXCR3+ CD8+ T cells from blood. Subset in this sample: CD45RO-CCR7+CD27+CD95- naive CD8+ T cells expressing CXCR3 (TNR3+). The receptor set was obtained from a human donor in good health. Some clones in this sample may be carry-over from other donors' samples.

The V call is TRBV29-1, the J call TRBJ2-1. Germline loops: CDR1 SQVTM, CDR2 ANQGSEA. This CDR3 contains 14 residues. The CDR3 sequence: CSVEEASPIDEQFF.

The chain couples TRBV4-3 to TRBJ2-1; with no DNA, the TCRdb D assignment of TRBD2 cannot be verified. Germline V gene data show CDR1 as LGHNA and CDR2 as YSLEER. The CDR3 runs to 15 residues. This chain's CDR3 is CASSPSGENYNEQFF.

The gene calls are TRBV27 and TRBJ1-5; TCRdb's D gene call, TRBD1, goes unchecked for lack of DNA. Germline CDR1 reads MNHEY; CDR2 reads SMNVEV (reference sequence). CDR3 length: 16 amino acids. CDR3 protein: CASSRQGTYSNQPQHF.

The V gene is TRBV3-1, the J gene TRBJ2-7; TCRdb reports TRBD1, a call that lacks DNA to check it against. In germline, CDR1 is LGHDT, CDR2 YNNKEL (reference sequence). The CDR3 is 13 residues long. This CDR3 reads CASRGRQNYEQYF.

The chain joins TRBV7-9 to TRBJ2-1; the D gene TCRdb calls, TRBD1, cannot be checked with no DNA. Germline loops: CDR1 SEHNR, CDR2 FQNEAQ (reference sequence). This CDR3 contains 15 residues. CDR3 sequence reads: CASSLQQGRINEQFF.

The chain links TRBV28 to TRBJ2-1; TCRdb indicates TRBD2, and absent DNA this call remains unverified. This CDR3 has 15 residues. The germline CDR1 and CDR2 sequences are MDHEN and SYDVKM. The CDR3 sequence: CASSWKLAGDNEQFF.

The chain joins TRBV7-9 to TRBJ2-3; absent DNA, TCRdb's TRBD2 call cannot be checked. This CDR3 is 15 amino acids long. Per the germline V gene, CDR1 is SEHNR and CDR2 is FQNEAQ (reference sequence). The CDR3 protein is CASSYGGTSTDTQYF.

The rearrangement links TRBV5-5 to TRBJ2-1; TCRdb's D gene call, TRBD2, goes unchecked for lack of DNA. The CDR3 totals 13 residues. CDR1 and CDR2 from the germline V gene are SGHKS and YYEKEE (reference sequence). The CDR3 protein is CASSLEGAGDPFF.

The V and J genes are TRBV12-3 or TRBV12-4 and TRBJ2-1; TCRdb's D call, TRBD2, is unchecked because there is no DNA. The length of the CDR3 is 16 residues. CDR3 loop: CASSTRLAGIYNEQFF.